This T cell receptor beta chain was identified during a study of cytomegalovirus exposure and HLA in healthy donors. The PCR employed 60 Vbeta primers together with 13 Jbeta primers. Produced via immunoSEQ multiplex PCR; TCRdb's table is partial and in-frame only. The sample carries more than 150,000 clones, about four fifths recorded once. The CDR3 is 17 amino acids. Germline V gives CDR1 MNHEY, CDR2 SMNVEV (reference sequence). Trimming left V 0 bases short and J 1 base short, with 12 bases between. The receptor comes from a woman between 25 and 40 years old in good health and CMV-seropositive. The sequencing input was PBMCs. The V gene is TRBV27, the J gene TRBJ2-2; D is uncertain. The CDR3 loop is CASSLSGWALNTGELFF. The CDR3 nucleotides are TGTGCCAGCAGTTTATCAGGATGGGCGTTGAACACCGGGGAGCTGTTTTTT.